The present TCR beta chain was sequenced within a study of blood T cell repertoires in COVID-19. Whole-study context: Samples came from the United States, Italy and Spain, spanning acute and convalescent COVID-19.

The CDR3 runs 16 residues. The V gene's germline CDR1 is SGHDT and CDR2 YYEEEE. Trimming removed 7 bases from V and 3 bases from J, with 23 bases in between. Participants came from about two dozen US areas, aged roughly 18 to 95 years. Participants' own reports of clinical history determined their cohort assignment. In the 2 weeks before study entry, exposed participants met a COVID-19 case, which was PCR-confirmed or clinician-diagnosed. TCRdb keeps only in-frame clones here, not all; method: immunoSEQ multiplex PCR. The data hold 140,000 or so clones, with under 85% observed a single time. The sequenced sample consisted of PBMCs or T cells enriched from blood (not recorded which). This TCR came from a woman between 18 and 29 years old who had been exposed to COVID-19. The genes are TRBV5-6 and TRBJ2-7; D not resolved. The CDR3 loop is CASCDSGRCAYYEQYF. Written as DNA, the CDR3 is TGTGCCAGCTGCGACTCTGGCCGATGCGCATACTACGAGCAGTACTTC.